This T cell receptor beta chain is from a study of identical twins. The study's findings and limits: High-abundance cord blood beta clonotypes had fewer insertions; memory repertoires showed none. One should note that invariant MAIT and iNKT cells could partly confound zero-insertion analyses.

Only healthy Caucasians were included as donors. Points on this clonotype: The antigen is undetermined.

There are 14 residues in the CDR3. The V gene lost 4 bases and the J gene lost 4 bases, with 16 bases spanning the gap. Germline-derived CDR1 and CDR2 are SQVTM and ANQGSEA. Using its own MiXCR run on the 5' RACE reads, TCRdb lists one record per CDR3 protein. The repertoire holds roughly 1,500,000 distinct CDR3 sequences, with around a third as singletons. Sequenced material: cord blood. This receptor was identified in a newborn girl in good health. The chain uses TRBV29-1 and TRBJ1-2; D unresolved. DNA of the CDR3: TGCAGCGTTGTTCCGGGCAGCCGCATCTATGGCTACACCTTC. This translates into CSVVPGSRIYGYTF.